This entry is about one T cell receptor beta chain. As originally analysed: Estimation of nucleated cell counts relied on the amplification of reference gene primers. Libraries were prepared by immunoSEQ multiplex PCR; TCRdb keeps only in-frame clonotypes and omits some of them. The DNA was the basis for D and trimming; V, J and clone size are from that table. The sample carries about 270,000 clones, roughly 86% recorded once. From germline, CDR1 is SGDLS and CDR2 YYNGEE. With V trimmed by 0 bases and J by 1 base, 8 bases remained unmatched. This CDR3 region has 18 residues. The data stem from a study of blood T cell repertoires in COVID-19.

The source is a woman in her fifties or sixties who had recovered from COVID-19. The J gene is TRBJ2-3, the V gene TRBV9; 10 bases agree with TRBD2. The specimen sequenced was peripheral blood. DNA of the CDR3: TGTGCCAGCAGCGTAGGTAGCGGGGGGCTGAGAGGCACAGATACGCAGTATTTT. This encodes CASSVGSGGLRGTDTQYF.